This T cell receptor (beta chain) appears in the sequencing data of a study of blood T cell repertoires in COVID-19. Study in general: From the United States, Italy and Spain came samples of acute and convalescent COVID-19. The analysed material was cDNA or gDNA that came from T cells, B-cell-depleted T cells, or PBMCs.

CDR1 and CDR2 (germline): LNHNV, YYDKDF (reference sequence). V lost 0 bases to trimming and J lost 4 bases, with 6 bases between them. The CDR3 is 13 residues long. Under the authors' procedure: Amplification of reference gene primers provided the estimated nucleated cell counts. This table comes from immunoSEQ multiplex PCR, and its TCRdb copy is limited to in-frame clones, with some not included. That table is the source of V, J and clone size, and D and trimming were worked out from the DNA. This repertoire shows 280,000 or so clones, approximately 89% found once; its top ten account for 9.5% to 15%.

The receptor was derived from a woman aged 55-70 years with acute or convalescent COVID-19. V and J are TRBV15 and TRBJ1-2; no firm D call. The sequenced material came from peripheral blood. The CDR3 sequence is CATSRDSSYGYTF. The CDR3 bases are TGTGCCACCAGCAGAGATTCGAGCTATGGCTACACCTTC.